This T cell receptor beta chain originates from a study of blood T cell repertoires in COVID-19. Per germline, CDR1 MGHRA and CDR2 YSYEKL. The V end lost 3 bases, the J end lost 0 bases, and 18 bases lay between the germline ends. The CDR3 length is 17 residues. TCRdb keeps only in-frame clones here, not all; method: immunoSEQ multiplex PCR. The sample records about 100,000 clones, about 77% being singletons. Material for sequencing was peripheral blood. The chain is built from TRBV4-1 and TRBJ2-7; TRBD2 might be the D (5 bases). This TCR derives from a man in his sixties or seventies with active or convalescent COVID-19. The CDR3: CASSQTVRTVSSYEQYF. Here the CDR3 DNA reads TGCGCCAGCAGCCAGACGGTACGGACTGTTAGCTCCTACGAGCAGTACTTC.